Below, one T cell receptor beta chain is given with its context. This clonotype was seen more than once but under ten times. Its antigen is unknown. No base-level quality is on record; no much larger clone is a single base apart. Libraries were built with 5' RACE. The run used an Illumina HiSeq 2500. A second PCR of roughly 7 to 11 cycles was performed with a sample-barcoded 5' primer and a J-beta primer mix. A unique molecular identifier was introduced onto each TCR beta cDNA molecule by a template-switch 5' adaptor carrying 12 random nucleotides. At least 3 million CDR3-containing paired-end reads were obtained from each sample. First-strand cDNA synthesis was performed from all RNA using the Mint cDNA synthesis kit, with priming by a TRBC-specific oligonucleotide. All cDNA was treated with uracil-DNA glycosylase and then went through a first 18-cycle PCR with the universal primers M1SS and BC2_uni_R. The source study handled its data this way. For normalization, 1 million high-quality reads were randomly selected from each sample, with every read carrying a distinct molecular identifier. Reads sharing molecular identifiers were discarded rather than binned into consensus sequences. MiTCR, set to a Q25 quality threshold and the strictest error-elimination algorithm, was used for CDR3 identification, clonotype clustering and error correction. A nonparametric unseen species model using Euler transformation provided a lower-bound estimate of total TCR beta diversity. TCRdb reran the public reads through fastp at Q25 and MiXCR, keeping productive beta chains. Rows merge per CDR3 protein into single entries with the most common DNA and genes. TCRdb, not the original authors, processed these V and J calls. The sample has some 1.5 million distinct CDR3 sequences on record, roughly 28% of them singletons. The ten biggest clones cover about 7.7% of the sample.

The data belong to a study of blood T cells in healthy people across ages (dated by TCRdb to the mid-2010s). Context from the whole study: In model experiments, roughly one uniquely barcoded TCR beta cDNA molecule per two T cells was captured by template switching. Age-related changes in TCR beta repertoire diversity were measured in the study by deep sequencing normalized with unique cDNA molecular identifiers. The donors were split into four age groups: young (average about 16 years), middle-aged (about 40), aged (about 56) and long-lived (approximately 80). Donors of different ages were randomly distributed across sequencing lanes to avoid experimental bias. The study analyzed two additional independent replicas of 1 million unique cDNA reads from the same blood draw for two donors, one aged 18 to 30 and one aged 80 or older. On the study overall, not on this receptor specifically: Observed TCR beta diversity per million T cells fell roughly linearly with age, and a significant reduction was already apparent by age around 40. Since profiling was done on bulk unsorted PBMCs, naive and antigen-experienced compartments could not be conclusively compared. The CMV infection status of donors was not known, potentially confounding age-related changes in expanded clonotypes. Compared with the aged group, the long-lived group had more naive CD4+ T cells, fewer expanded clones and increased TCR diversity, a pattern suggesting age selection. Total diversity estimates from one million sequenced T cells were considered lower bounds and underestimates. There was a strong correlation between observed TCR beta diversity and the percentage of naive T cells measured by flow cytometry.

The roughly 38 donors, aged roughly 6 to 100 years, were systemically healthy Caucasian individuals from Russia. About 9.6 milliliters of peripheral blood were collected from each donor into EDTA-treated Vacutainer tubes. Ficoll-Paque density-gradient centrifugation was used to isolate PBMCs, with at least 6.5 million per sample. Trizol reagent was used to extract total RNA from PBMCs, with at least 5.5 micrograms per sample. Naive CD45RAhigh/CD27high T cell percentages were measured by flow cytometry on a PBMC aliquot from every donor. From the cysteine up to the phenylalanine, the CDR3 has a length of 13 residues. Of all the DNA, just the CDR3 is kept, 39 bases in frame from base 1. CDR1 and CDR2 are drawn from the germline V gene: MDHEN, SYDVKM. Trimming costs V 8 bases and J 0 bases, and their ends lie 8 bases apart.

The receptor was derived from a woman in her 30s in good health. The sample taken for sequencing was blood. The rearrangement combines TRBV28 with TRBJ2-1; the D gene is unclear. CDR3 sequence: CASGPISYNEQFF. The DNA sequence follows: TGTGCCAGCGGGCCCATCTCCTACAATGAGCAGTTCTTC.